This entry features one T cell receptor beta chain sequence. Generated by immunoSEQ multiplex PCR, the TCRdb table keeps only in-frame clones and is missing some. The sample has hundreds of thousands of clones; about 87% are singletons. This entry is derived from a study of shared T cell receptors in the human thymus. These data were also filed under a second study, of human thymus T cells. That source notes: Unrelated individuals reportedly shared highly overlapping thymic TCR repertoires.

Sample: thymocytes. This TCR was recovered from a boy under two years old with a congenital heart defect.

CDR3 coding DNA: TGTGCTAGTGCCCGGGGTCTAGCGGGAGGGCCAGGTACGCAGTATTTT. It encodes CASARGLAGGPGTQYF. The rearrangement links TRBV12-5 to TRBJ2-3; 12 bases are a match to TRBD2. Germline V CDR1 and CDR2: LGHNT, FRNRAP. Losses at the gene ends were 7 bases for V and 8 bases for J; bases not matched to a gene: 13. The CDR3 is 16 residues long.